This T cell receptor beta chain was observed in a study of cytomegalovirus exposure and HLA in healthy donors. About the research overall: A previous analysis identified approximately 110 million unique TCR beta sequences derived from roughly 190 million T cells. Study-level findings and limits: Most TCR beta V segments were productive about 90% or about 30% of the time in an earlier analysis. A later analysis linked a missense DCLRE1C variant to TCR beta V- and J-gene trimming. The authors assumed roughly uniform sequencing depth across donors for presence/absence analyses.

A multiplex PCR was run with 60 Vbeta primers and 13 Jbeta primers. Some clones are missing from TCRdb's copy, which holds only in-frame ones; the method was immunoSEQ multiplex PCR. The sample yields roughly 200,000 clones, 76% seen once. This CDR3 region has 18 residues. V dropped 5 bases and J dropped 0 bases, with 20 bases sitting between them. Per the germline V gene, CDR1 is SGHTA and CDR2 is FQGTGA. Regarding this clone: No antigen is known for it.

The receptor comes from a man between 18 and 29 years old in good health and CMV-seronegative. V and J are TRBV7-3 and TRBJ2-1; D may be TRBD2 (6 bases). Material for sequencing was PBMCs. Here the CDR3 reads CASSTSLSLASSYNEQFF. The CDR3 DNA sequence: TGTGCCAGCAGCACTTCCCTCTCTCTAGCGAGCTCCTACAATGAGCAGTTCTTC.